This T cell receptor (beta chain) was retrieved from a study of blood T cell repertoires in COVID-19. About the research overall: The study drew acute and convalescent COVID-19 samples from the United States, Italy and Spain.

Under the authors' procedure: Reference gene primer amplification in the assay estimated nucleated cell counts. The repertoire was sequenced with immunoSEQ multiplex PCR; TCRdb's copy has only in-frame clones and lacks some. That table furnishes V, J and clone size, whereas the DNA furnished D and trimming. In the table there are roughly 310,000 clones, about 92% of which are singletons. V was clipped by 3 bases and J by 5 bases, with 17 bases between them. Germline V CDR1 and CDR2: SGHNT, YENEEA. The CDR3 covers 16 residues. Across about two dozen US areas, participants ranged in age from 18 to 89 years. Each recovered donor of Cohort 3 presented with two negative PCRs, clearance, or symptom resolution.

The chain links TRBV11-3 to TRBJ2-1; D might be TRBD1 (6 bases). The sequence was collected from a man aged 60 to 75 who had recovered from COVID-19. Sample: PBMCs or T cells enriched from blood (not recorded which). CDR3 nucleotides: TGTGCCAGCAGCTTCTGGTCGCAGGGGTCCCACAATGAGCAGTTCTTC. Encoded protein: CASSFWSQGSHNEQFF.